Shown below are 13 T cell receptor beta chains from a single sample sequenced in a study of cytomegalovirus exposure and HLA in healthy donors. PCR amplification relied on 60 Vbeta primers (plus 13 Jbeta primers). Produced via immunoSEQ multiplex PCR; TCRdb's table is partial and in-frame only. This sample contains about 200,000 clones. The material sequenced was PBMCs. Every receptor here comes from a girl aged 2 to 9 in good health and CMV-seropositive.

As DNA, the CDR3 is TGCGCCAGCAGCTTGCTACTAGCGGCCAATGAGCAGTTCTTC. Its protein is CASSLLLAANEQFF. This chain joins TRBV5-1 and TRBJ2-1, with 8 bases lining up with TRBD2. The germline gives CDR1 SGHRS, CDR2 YFSETQ. Trimming took 1 base from V and 6 from J; bases not matched to a gene: 3. CDR3 size: 14 residues.

J is TRBJ2-7 and V is TRBV7-8, with D unclear. The CDR3 runs to 16 residues. Between the trimmed V and J ends, which lost 4 bases and 2 bases, there was a span of 18 bases. Germline CDR1 reads SGHVS; CDR2 reads FQNEAQ. The CDR3 reads CASSYEDYRKAYEQYF. The CDR3 nucleotides are TGTGCCAGCAGCTATGAGGATTACCGGAAGGCCTACGAGCAGTACTTC.

This rearrangement joins TRBV5-1 to TRBJ2-3; no firm D call. Looked up from germline, CDR1 is SGHRS and CDR2 is YFSETQ. The CDR3 sequence is 12 residues long. Trimming removed 4 bases from V and 2 bases from J, with 5 bases in between. The CDR3 sequence: CASSPNTDTQYF. DNA for the CDR3: TGCGCCAGCAGCCCCAACACAGATACGCAGTATTTT.

The chain links TRBV9 to TRBJ1-1; TRBD1 matches 9 bases. The CDR3 totals 13 residues. The V segment lost 3 bases and the J segment 11 bases; nucleotides outside the gene matches: 8. CDR1 is SGDLS and CDR2 is YYNGEE in the germline V gene. CDR3 DNA: TGTGCCAGCAGCGACGGGACAGGGACGAGGGCTTTCTTT. Its protein product is CASSDGTGTRAFF.

The chain carries TRBV5-1 and TRBJ2-7; 9 nucleotides align to TRBD1. CDR3 length: 15 residues. The germline gives CDR1 SGHRS, CDR2 YFSETQ. The trim removed 4 bases at V and 6 bases at J, leaving 11 bases unmatched. The chain's CDR3 is CASSLGRTGAPEQYF. The CDR3 DNA reads as TGCGCCAGCAGCCTGGGTAGGACAGGGGCCCCCGAGCAGTACTTC.

The CDR3 sequence is CASSVAGSGRPETQYF. The CDR3 coding sequence is TGTGCCAGCAGCGTAGCTGGTAGCGGGAGGCCAGAGACCCAGTACTTC. J is TRBJ2-5 and V is TRBV9; 10 bases are shared with TRBD2. The V gene end was trimmed by 0 bases and the J gene end by 4 bases; junction bases not matched to a gene: 6. This CDR3 has 16 residues. The germline CDR1 and CDR2 sequences are SGDLS and YYNGEE.

V usage is TRBV18 and J usage is TRBJ1-2; D is possibly TRBD1 (6 bases). The ends were cut back, 3 bases at V and 2 bases at J, with 13 bases in the middle. There are 15 residues in the CDR3. Germline-derived CDR1 and CDR2 are KGHSH and LQKENI. For the CDR3, the DNA is TGTGCCAGCTCACCTGGGCCAGGGGCGAACTATGGCTACACCTTC. Translated: CASSPGPGANYGYTF.

The chain recombines TRBV7-2 with TRBJ2-5, with TRBD2 as a possible D gene (5 bases). This CDR3 has 15 residues. CDR1 and CDR2 (germline): SGHTA, FQGNSA. Trimming removed 1 base from V and 5 bases from J, with 14 bases in between. The CDR3 DNA is TGTGCCAGCAGCTTAGAGGCACACCGAGGGGAGACCCAGTACTTC. Protein sequence: CASSLEAHRGETQYF.

This chain uses TRBV27 with TRBJ2-2; 9 bases match TRBD2. V trimming: 6 bases; J trimming: 6 bases; junction bases outside the gene matches: 8. CDR3 length: 15 amino acids. Germline loops: CDR1 MNHEY, CDR2 SMNVEV (reference sequence). CDR3 DNA sequence: TGTGCCAGCAGGCTTAGCGGGAGTTTCCCCGGGGAGCTGTTTTTT. Amino acid sequence: CASRLSGSFPGELFF.

This chain connects TRBV28 to TRBJ1-2; D uncertain. The CDR3 is made up of 13 amino acids. V shed 2 bases and J shed 7 bases, with 11 bases lying between them. CDR1 is MDHEN and CDR2 is SYDVKM in the germline V gene. The CDR3 loop is CASSLAGLAGYTF. Here the CDR3 DNA reads TGTGCCAGCAGTTTAGCGGGCTTGGCTGGCTACACCTTC.

The chain uses TRBV28 and TRBJ2-7, with TRBD1 matching 12 bases. The ends lost 6 bases at V and 3 bases at J; junction bases unmatched: 9. Germline assignment: CDR1 MDHEN and CDR2 SYDVKM. This CDR3 region has 16 residues. The CDR3: CASRYHRDRGLYEQYF. Written as DNA, the CDR3 is TGTGCCAGCAGATACCACCGGGACAGGGGGCTCTACGAGCAGTACTTC. Full variable domain (remainder filled in from reference TRBV28 and TRBJ2-7): DVKVTQSSRYLVKRTGEKVFLECVQDMDHENMFWYRQDPGLGLRLIYFSYDVKMKEKGDIPEGYSVSREKKERFSLILESASTNQTSMYLCASRYHRDRGLYEQYFGPGTRLTVT.

The chain links TRBV19 to TRBJ2-6; weak D call: TRBD1 (5 bases). CDR1 is LNHDA and CDR2 is SQIVND in the germline V gene (reference sequence). The CDR3 is 15 residues long. V dropped 2 bases and J dropped 1 base, with 6 bases sitting between them. Written as DNA, the CDR3 is TGTGCCAGTAGTATACCAGGGTCTGGGGCCAACGTCCTGACTTTC. It translates to CASSIPGSGANVLTF.

V gene TRBV7-9 combines with J gene TRBJ1-4; 9 nucleotides line up with TRBD1. The V gene end was trimmed by 6 bases and the J gene end by 3 bases; junction bases not matched to a gene: 5. The CDR3 extends over 15 amino acids. Per the germline V gene, CDR1 is SEHNR and CDR2 is FQNEAQ (reference sequence). DNA for the CDR3: TGTGCCAGCAGTAGGGGACAGGGAGCTAATGAAAAACTGTTTTTT. Its protein product is CASSRGQGANEKLFF.